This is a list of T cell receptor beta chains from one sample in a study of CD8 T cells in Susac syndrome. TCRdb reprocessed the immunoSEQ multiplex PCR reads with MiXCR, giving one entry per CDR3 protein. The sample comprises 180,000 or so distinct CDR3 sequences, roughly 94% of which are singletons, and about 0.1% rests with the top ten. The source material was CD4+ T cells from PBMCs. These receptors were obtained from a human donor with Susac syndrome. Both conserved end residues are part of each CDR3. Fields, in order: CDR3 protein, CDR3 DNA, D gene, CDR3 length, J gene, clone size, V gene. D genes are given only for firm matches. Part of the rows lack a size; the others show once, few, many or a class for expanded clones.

CSARDTGTGELFF TGCAGTGCTAGAGATACAGGGACCGGGGAGCTGTTTTTT NA 13 TRBJ2-2 NA TRBV20-1
CASSGRDRVGNTIYF TGTGCCAGCAGCGGCCGGGACAGAGTCGGAAACACCATATATTTT TRBD1 15 TRBJ1-3 NA TRBV3-1
CASSFGPGRETQYF TGTGCCAGCAGCTTCGGGCCTGGGCGAGAGACCCAGTACTTC NA 14 TRBJ2-5 NA TRBV11-2
CASSSPGQMNTEAFF TGTGCCAGCAGTTCCCCGGGACAGATGAACACTGAAGCTTTCTTT TRBD1 15 TRBJ1-1 NA TRBV28
CASSRRQTNSPLHF TGTGCCAGCAGTAGGAGGCAGACTAATTCACCCCTCCACTTT NA 14 TRBJ1-6 NA TRBV27
CASSRTSGSFPPYNEQFF TGTGCCAGCAGCCGGACTAGCGGGAGTTTCCCCCCCTACAATGAGCAGTTCTTC TRBD2 18 TRBJ2-1 NA TRBV7-2
CASSLPVVAWEQYF TGTGCCAGCAGCCTCCCTGTGGTAGCGTGGGAGCAGTACTTC NA 14 TRBJ2-7 NA TRBV7-2
CSVVGPSTSPSSNTEAFF TGCAGCGTTGTGGGGCCGTCGACTTCCCCTTCCTCGAACACTGAAGCTTTCTTT NA 18 TRBJ1-1 NA TRBV29-1
CASSLTRSGYGYTF TGTGCCAGCAGCTTGACCCGTTCCGGCTATGGCTACACCTTC NA 14 TRBJ1-2 NA TRBV5-4
CSVRRGNAYNSPLHF TGCAGTGTTAGACGCGGGAATGCCTATAATTCACCCCTCCACTTT NA 15 TRBJ1-6 once TRBV20-1
CASTRDSPHQPQHF TGTGCCAGCACCCGGGACAGTCCCCATCAGCCCCAGCATTTT TRBD1 14 TRBJ1-5 NA TRBV5-6
CAWSFGQGETQYF TGTGCCTGGAGCTTCGGACAGGGAGAGACCCAGTACTTC TRBD1 13 TRBJ2-5 NA TRBV30
CATSRGAKGALNYGYTF TGTGCCACCAGCAGAGGTGCAAAGGGGGCGCTTAACTATGGCTACACCTTC TRBD1 17 TRBJ1-2 NA TRBV15
CASSLSGRVTEAFF TGTGCCAGCAGTTTGTCGGGGAGGGTCACTGAAGCTTTCTTT NA 14 TRBJ1-1 NA TRBV28
CSADRDQSTDTQYF TGCAGTGCTGACCGGGACCAGAGCACAGATACGCAGTATTTT NA 14 TRBJ2-3 NA TRBV20-1
CSAGDRSLRGYTF TGCAGTGCGGGGGACAGGAGCCTACGTGGCTACACCTTC TRBD1 13 TRBJ1-2 NA TRBV20-1
CSARSGGATDTQYF TGCAGTGCTAGAAGCGGGGGGGCCACAGATACGCAGTATTTT TRBD2 14 TRBJ2-3 NA TRBV20-1
CASSQEVSRWAGNTEAFF TGCGCCAGCAGCCAAGAGGTGTCACGGTGGGCCGGTAACACTGAAGCTTTCTTT NA 18 TRBJ1-1 NA TRBV4-1
CASSLRRLAEDNEQFF TGTGCCAGCAGCTTAAGGAGACTAGCGGAAGACAATGAGCAGTTCTTC TRBD2 16 TRBJ2-1 NA TRBV7-2
CASSLEQGAQGYTF TGCGCCAGCAGCTTGGAACAGGGGGCGCAGGGCTACACCTTC TRBD1 14 TRBJ1-2 NA TRBV5-1
CASSRTFSSYNEQFF TGCGCCAGCAGCAGGACATTTAGCTCCTACAATGAGCAGTTCTTC NA 15 TRBJ2-1 NA TRBV5-1
CAWSRDRGNGYTF TGTGCCTGGAGTCGGGACAGGGGAAATGGCTACACCTTC TRBD1 13 TRBJ1-2 NA TRBV30
CATRLTVNTEAFF TGTGCCACCAGGTTGACAGTGAACACTGAAGCTTTCTTT NA 13 TRBJ1-1 NA TRBV15
CASSDHEGRDLVSEQFF TGCGCCAGCAGTGATCATGAAGGCCGGGACCTGGTCAGTGAGCAGTTCTTC NA 17 TRBJ2-1 NA TRBV10-1
CASSFKIMNTEAFF TGTGCCAGCAGCTTCAAAATAATGAACACTGAAGCTTTCTTT NA 14 TRBJ1-1 NA TRBV7-9
CSAPHSGRVDEQFF TGCAGTGCTCCCCATAGCGGGAGGGTCGATGAGCAGTTCTTC TRBD2 14 TRBJ2-1 NA TRBV20-1
CATIYTSLVRSEYNEQFF TGTGCCACGATCTACACCAGTTTGGTTCGCTCAGAGTACAATGAGCAGTTCTTC NA 18 TRBJ2-1 NA TRBV28
CAIKPDMDTEAFF TGTGCCATCAAACCAGACATGGACACTGAAGCTTTCTTT NA 13 TRBJ1-1 NA TRBV10-3
CAWSAWRGDVNTGELFF TGTGCCTGGAGTGCGTGGCGGGGCGATGTGAACACCGGGGAGCTGTTTTTT NA 17 TRBJ2-2 NA TRBV30
CASSNSRLGEQYF TGTGCCAGCAGCAACTCCAGGCTCGGGGAGCAGTACTTC NA 13 TRBJ2-7 NA TRBV7-2
CASSATDSGANVLTF TGTGCCAGCAGTGCTACAGACTCTGGGGCCAACGTCCTGACTTTC NA 15 TRBJ2-6 NA TRBV2